This T cell receptor beta chain emerged from a study of blood T cell repertoires in COVID-19. The CDR3 is 14 residues long. Germline V gene data show CDR1 as SGHKS and CDR2 as YYEKEE (reference sequence). The V segment lost 4 bases and the J segment 4 bases; nucleotides outside the gene matches: 7. Sequencing used immunoSEQ multiplex PCR; TCRdb keeps in-frame clones, though not all of them. The sample includes approximately 230,000 clones, approximately 86% seen only once; the top ten take over 6%. Input material: PBMCs or T cells enriched from blood (not recorded which). This rearrangement joins TRBV5-5 to TRBJ1-2; 7 bases fit TRBD1. The origin of this receptor is a woman in her thirties with acute COVID-19. As DNA, the CDR3 is TGTGCCAGCAGCCGCGGACAGGATAGCTATGGCTACACCTTC. It translates to CASSRGQDSYGYTF.